The source of this TCR beta chain is a study of cytomegalovirus exposure and HLA in healthy donors. Whole-study findings and limits: Most TCR sequences were seen very rarely across donors, but some public TCRs occurred in many.

Profiled with immunoSEQ multiplex PCR; TCRdb holds only in-frame clones, not every one. The sample lists some 130,000 clones, around 80% occurring once. The approximately 120-subject validation cohort, separate from the roughly 670-subject first cohort, included the donors. In this sample, this clone turned up once. The antigen is unknown. CDR3 length equals 14 residues. From germline, CDR1 is ENHRY and CDR2 SYGVKD. Trimming removed 10 bases at V and 5 bases at J, with 20 bases between. The receptor comes from a young man in good health and CMV-seropositive. This chain connects TRBV10-3 to TRBJ1-2; D might be TRBD1 (6 bases). The sequencing sample was made of PBMCs. CDR3 sequence reads: CASRGDKGDYGYTF. CDR3 bases: TGTGCCAGCCGAGGGGACAAGGGGGATTATGGCTACACCTTC.